The entry that follows covers one TCR beta chain sequence. Its antigen is as yet unknown. Assay used: immunoSEQ multiplex PCR; TCRdb lists only in-frame clones, some missing. The sample lists 150,000 to 180,000 clones, 75% to 95% occurring once. The source of the sample is a study of T cell responses to AZD1222 COVID-19 vaccine. For the study at large: Researchers grouped second doses given at about 4 or about 12 weeks into one pool. General study findings and limits: Scientists sampled the repertoires only once the peak T cell response had passed. Most donors were white British, females outnumbered males, and clonal diversity was possibly underestimated.

CDR1 and CDR2 (germline): LNHDA, SQIVND (reference sequence). V lost 5 bases, J lost 5 bases, and 9 bases lay in between. This CDR3 region has 12 residues. The receptor's source is an adult in good health. The chain is built from TRBV19 and TRBJ1-1; D uncertain. The specimen comprised peripheral blood, sampled on day 0 of AZD1222 vaccination. The DNA for the CDR3 is TGTGCCAGTAGTTCACCTGGGACTGAAGCTTTCTTT. Amino acids: CASSSPGTEAFF.